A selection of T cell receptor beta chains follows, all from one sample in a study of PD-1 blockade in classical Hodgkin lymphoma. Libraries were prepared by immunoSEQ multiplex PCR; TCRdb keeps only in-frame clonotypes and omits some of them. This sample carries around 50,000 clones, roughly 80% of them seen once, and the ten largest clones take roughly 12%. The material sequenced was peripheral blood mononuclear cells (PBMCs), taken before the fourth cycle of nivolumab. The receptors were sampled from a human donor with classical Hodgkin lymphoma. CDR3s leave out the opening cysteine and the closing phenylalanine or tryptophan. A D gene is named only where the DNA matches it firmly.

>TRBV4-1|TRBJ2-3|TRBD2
ASSLPLAGGDTDTQY
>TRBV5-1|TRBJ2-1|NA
ASSLRSPRSLGYNEQF
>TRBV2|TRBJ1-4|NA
ASSLRALNEKLF
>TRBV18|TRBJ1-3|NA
ASSPTADSGNTIY
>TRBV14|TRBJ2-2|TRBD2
ASSSGLAGTGELF
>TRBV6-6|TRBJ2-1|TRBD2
ASSGTSETYNEQF
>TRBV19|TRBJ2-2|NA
ASSIVGKNTGELF
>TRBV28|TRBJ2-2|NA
ASSLSLGFTGELF
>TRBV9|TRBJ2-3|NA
ASSGEDGRGGYTDTQY
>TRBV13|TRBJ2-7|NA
ASSLYGGNEQY
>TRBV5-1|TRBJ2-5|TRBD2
ASSLPSGREETQY
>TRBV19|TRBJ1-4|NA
ASSLAEKLF
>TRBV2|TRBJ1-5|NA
ASSGRSGDQPQH
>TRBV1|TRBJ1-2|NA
TSIRTVTSYGYT
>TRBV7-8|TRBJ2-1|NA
ASSPGARLEQF
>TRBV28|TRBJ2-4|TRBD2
ASSLSGGNIQY
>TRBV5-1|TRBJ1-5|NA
ASSNGQSNQPQH
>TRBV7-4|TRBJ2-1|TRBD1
ASSVPGQSSYNEQF
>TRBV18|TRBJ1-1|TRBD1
ASSPPGQVGWGTEAF
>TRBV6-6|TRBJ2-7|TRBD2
ASRRLAGGEQY
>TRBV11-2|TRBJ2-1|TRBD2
ASSLGLAAFYNEQF
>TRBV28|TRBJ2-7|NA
ASSYPTGSYEQY
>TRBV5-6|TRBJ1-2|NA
ASSSWDSYGYT
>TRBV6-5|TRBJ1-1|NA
ASRGNIGGNTEAF
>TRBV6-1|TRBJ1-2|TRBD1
ASSEAGGHYGYT
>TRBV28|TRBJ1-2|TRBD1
ASSPTGRGYT
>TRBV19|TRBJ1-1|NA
ASSKGVTEAF
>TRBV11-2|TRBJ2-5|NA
ASSQLLAYQETQY
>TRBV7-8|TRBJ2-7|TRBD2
ASSPREGRAYEQY
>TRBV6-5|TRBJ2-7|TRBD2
ASSSAGSGVYEQY
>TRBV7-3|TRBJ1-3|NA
ASSLGSGNTIY
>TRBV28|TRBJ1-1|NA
ASHTTENTEAF
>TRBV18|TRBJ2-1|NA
ASSPRRYEQF
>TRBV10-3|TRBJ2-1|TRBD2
AISDSGTSYEQF
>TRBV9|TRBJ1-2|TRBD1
ASSVWTGGQMGGYT
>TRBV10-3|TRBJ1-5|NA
ARTHQAYITRQPQH
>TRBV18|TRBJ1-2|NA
ASSPRKGRNGNYGYT
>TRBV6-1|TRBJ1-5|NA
ASSEVLGAGTNQPQH
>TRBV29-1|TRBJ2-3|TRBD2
SVGLSGRRGDTQY
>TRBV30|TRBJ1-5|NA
AWNRDKGGQPQH
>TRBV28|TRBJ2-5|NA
ASRALQETQY
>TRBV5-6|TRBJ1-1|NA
ASSLQGSTEAF
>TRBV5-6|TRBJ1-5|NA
ASSLWGLNQPQH